This T cell receptor beta chain was retrieved from a study of technical replicates of blood from several donors. Looked up from germline, CDR1 is MGHDK and CDR2 is SYGVNS. CDR3 length: 14 amino acids. Trimming took 1 base from V and 8 from J, leaving 14 bases between them. Measured with immunoSEQ multiplex PCR; TCRdb has only the in-frame clones, and not every one. Among 65,000 to 95,000 clones listed, 95% to 98% were seen once. The receptor was isolated from a human donor in good health. The specimen was T cells isolated from PBMCs. The J gene is TRBJ1-1, the V gene TRBV25-1, with a tentative D call TRBD1 (6 bases). The CDR3 is CASSESRTEEEAFF. CDR3 bases: TGTGCCAGCAGTGAATCTCGGACAGAGGAGGAAGCTTTCTTT.